The 16 T cell receptor beta chains listed next were all sequenced from one sample in a study of T cells in Graves' hyperthyroidism and ophthalmopathy. Amplification of TCR beta CDR3 regions used RNA as the template. First-round RT-PCR with HTBI primers amplified the TCR CDR3 region. TCRdb used MiXCR to reprocess the multiplex PCR reads, holding one entry per CDR3 protein. The data hold around 420,000 distinct CDR3 sequences, with approximately 14% observed a single time. The sequencing input was blood. The receptors stem from a woman aged 18-29 years with Graves' hyperthyroidism.

This clonotype was seen many times. This chain uses TRBV7-9 with TRBJ1-6; possible D gene TRBD1, 5 bases. From germline, CDR1 is SEHNR and CDR2 FQNEAQ (reference sequence). Trimming took off 2 bases at V and 7 bases at J, with 15 bases between the two ends. This CDR3 region has 16 residues. In nucleotides, the CDR3 is TGTGCCAGCAGCTTATCAGGGAGGCAGTCGAATTCACCCCTCCACTTT. Translation: CASSLSGRQSNSPLHF.

This clonotype was observed a handful of times. V usage is TRBV2 and J usage is TRBJ1-2; perhaps TRBD1 as D (5 bases). This CDR3 has 13 amino acids. Trimming stripped 2 bases from V and 10 bases from J, with 14 bases between. The germline V gene has CDR1 SNHLY and CDR2 FYNNEI. This CDR3 reads CASSEYVSGIYTF. CDR3 sequence (DNA): TGTGCCAGCAGTGAATACGTTTCAGGGATCTACACCTTC.

This sequence joins TRBV5-1 and TRBJ2-1; 8 nucleotides match TRBD2. The J call is in doubt because the DNA end fits TRBJ2-7 better. CDR1 and CDR2 from the germline V gene are SGHRS and YFSETQ. The CDR3 extends over 16 amino acids. CDR3 in amino acids: CASSWAVGGAYNEQYF. In nucleotides, the CDR3 is TGCGCCAGCAGCTGGGCGGTCGGGGGGGCTTACAATGAGCAGTACTTC.

This clonotype was recorded many times. This rearrangement joins TRBV19 to TRBJ1-1; D may be TRBD1 (5 bases). V was cut by 7 bases and J by 6 bases, with 12 bases left in between. There are 12 residues in the CDR3. Germline V gene sequence: CDR1 LNHDA, CDR2 SQIVND (reference sequence). CDR3 sequence reads: CASNPGRAEAFF. As DNA, the CDR3 is TGTGCCAGTAATCCAGGGCGCGCTGAAGCTTTCTTT.

This clonotype was seen only a few times. The chain joins TRBV5-1 to TRBJ2-3; 7 bases line up with TRBD2. This CDR3 region has 16 residues. The J segment lost 4 bases and the V segment lost 0 bases, leaving 8 bases of the junction unmatched. The germline CDR1 and CDR2 sequences are SGHRS and YFSETQ. CDR3 protein: CASSLGPGSGPDTQYF. The CDR3 DNA sequence: TGCGCCAGCAGCTTGGGCCCGGGTAGCGGGCCAGATACGCAGTATTTT.

This clonotype was recorded at least ten times. The rearrangement joins TRBV2 to TRBJ2-6, with D perhaps TRBD2 (5 bases). The CDR3 extends over 15 amino acids. Germline V CDR1 and CDR2: SNHLY, FYNNEI. Deletions cut 4 bases from V and 2 bases from J, with 9 bases between. The DNA for the CDR3 is TGTGCCAGCAGTGGTTCGGAGGCTGGGGCCAACGTCCTGACTTTC. It specifies CASSGSEAGANVLTF.

This clonotype was seen ten or more times. The CDR3: CASNANGRGTGELFF. The CDR3 nucleotides read TGTGCCAGCAACGCGAACGGGCGAGGGACCGGGGAGCTGTTTTTT. V and J are TRBV12-3 or TRBV12-4 and TRBJ2-2; TRBD2 is a possible D gene (5 bases). V was pared by 7 bases and J by 5 bases, with 17 bases between. The CDR3 covers 15 residues.

This clonotype appeared many times. J is TRBJ2-5 and V is TRBV6-2 or TRBV6-3, with D possibly being TRBD1 (7 bases). The CDR3 extends over 14 amino acids. Trimming took 5 bases from V and 5 from J, leaving 15 bases between them. In germline, CDR1 is MNHEY, CDR2 SVGEGT. This CDR3 is CASSRQGGGETQYF. The DNA for the CDR3 is TGTGCCAGCAGTCGACAGGGAGGTGGGGAGACCCAGTACTTC.

This clonotype was found many times. This chain joins TRBV5-1 and TRBJ2-7; no definite D call. The V gene lost 3 bases and the J gene lost 1 base, with 14 bases spanning the gap. Germline-derived CDR1 and CDR2 are SGHRS and YFSETQ. The CDR3 spans 15 residues. DNA for the CDR3: TGCGCCAGCAGCTCCCAGAGTTCAGCGTCCTACGAGCAGTACTTC. Translating it yields CASSSQSSASYEQYF.

This clonotype appeared many times. The V gene is TRBV11-2, the J gene TRBJ2-7; D is possibly TRBD1 or TRBD2 (5 bases each). The CDR3 consists of 16 residues. V was trimmed by 0 bases and J by 1 base, leaving 13 bases between them. Germline-derived CDR1 and CDR2 are SGHAT and FQNNGV. This CDR3 reads CASSLDRGDGSYEQYF. The CDR3 DNA sequence: TGTGCCAGCAGCTTAGATCGAGGGGACGGTTCCTACGAGCAGTACTTC.

This chain links TRBV4-1 with TRBJ1-1; no reliable D call. Per the germline V gene, CDR1 is MGHRA and CDR2 is YSYEKL. Deletions cut 2 bases from V and 6 bases from J, with 13 bases between. This CDR3 is 14 amino acids long. CDR3: CASSQLPTRAEAFF. The CDR3 DNA follows: TGCGCCAGCAGCCAATTGCCCACTAGGGCTGAAGCTTTCTTT.

This clonotype showed up many times. The J gene is TRBJ2-7, the V gene TRBV2; D is perhaps TRBD1 (6 bases). Between the trimmed V and J ends, which lost 1 base and 6 bases, there was a span of 13 bases. Per germline, CDR1 SNHLY and CDR2 FYNNEI. The CDR3 spans 14 residues. Here the CDR3 reads CASSEGGHRGEQYF. CDR3 nucleotide sequence: TGTGCCAGCAGTGAAGGGGGGCATCGGGGCGAGCAGTACTTC.

V gene TRBV11-2 combines with J gene TRBJ2-7; 11 nucleotides match TRBD2. Per the germline V gene, CDR1 is SGHAT and CDR2 is FQNNGV. The CDR3 runs to 15 residues. Losses at the gene ends were 4 bases for V and 1 base for J; bases not matched to a gene: 3. In DNA, the CDR3 is TGTGCCAGCAGCTGGGTAGCGGGAGGGTCCTACGAGCAGTACTTC. The encoded protein is CASSWVAGGSYEQYF. The full variable domain, completed using reference TRBV11-2 and TRBJ2-7, is EAGVAQSPRYKIIEKRQSVAFWCNPISGHATLYWYQQILGQGPKLLIQFQNNGVVDDSQLPKDRFSAERLKGVDSTLKIQPAKLEDSAVYLCASSWVAGGSYEQYFGPGTRLTVT.

The chain couples TRBV9 to TRBJ1-6; 9 bases map to TRBD1. From germline, CDR1 is SGDLS and CDR2 YYNGEE. This CDR3 spans 15 amino acids. V was clipped by 3 bases and J by 7 bases; unmatched bases: 5. CDR3 residues: CASSGPQGANSPLHF. The CDR3 coding sequence is TGTGCCAGCAGCGGACCACAGGGGGCAAATTCACCCCTCCACTTT. Complete variable domain (other parts from reference TRBV9 and TRBJ1-6): DSGVTQTPKHLITATGQRVTLRCSPRSGDLSVYWYQQSLDQGLQFLIQYYNGEERAKGNILERFSAQQFPDLHSELNLSSLELGDSALYFCASSGPQGANSPLHFGNGTRLTVT.

This clonotype was seen repeatedly, ten times or more. The V call is TRBV5-1, the J call TRBJ2-1; TRBD2 aligns across 9 bases. CDR1 is SGHRS and CDR2 is YFSETQ in the germline V gene. The CDR3 contains 15 residues. Trimming at V came to 1 base and at J to 2 bases, leaving 1 base not matched to a gene. The CDR3 sequence: CASSLSSGTYNEQFF. For the CDR3, the DNA is TGCGCCAGCAGCTTGTCTAGCGGGACCTACAATGAGCAGTTCTTC.

A remark on this clonotype: A much larger clone differs from this one at a single base, so this may be a read error. The chain employs TRBV2 and TRBJ2-1, with D possibly matching TRBD2 (6 bases). V was trimmed by 9 bases and J by 3 bases, leaving 21 bases between them. The CDR3 is made up of 16 amino acids. Germline CDR1 SNHLY, CDR2 FYNNEI. CDR3: CARGAPGTPLYNEQFF. The CDR3 coding sequence is TGTGCCAGAGGGGCTCCCGGGACTCCCCTCTACAATGAGCAGTTCTTC. Combining the CDR3 with reference TRBV2 and TRBJ2-1 gives the whole variable domain EPEVTQTPSHQVTQMGQEVILRCVPISNHLYFYWYRQILGQKVEFLVSFYNNEISEKSEIFDDQFSVERPDGSNFTLKIRSTKLEDSAMYFCARGAPGTPLYNEQFFGPGTRLTVL.